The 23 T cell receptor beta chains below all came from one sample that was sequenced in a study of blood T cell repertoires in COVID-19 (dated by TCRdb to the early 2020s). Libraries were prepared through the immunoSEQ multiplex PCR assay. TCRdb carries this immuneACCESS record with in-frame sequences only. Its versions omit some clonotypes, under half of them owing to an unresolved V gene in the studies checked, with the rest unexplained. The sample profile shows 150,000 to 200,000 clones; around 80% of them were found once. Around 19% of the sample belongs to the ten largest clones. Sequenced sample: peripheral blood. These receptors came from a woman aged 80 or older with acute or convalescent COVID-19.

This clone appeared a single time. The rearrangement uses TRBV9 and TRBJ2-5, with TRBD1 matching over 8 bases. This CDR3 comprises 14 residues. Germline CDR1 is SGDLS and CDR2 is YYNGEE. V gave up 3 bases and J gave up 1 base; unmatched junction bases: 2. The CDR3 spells CASSAGTGQETQYF. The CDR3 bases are TGTGCCAGCAGCGCCGGGACAGGCCAAGAGACCCAGTACTTC.

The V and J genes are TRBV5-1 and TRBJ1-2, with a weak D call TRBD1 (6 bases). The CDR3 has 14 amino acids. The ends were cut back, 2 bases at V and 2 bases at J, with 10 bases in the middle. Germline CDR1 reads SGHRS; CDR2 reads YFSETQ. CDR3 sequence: CASSLQGENYGYTF. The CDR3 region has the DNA TGCGCCAGCAGCTTACAGGGCGAGAACTATGGCTACACCTTC.

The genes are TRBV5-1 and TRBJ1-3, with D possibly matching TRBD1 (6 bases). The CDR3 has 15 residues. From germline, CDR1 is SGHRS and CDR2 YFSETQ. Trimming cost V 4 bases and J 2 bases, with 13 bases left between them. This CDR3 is CASSATGSAGNTIYF. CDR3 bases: TGCGCCAGCAGCGCTACAGGGTCTGCTGGAAACACCATATATTTT.

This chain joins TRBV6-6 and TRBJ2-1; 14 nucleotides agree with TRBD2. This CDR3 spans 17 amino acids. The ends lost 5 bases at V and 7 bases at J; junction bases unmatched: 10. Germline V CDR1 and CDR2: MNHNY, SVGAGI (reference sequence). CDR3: CASSRTSGGRSMNEQFF. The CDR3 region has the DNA TGTGCCAGCAGTCGGACTAGCGGGGGGAGGTCAATGAATGAGCAGTTCTTC.

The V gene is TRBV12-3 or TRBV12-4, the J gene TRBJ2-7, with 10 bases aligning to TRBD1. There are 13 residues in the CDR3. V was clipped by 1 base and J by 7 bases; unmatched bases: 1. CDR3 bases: TGTGCCAGCAGTTTAGGGACAGGGGGTGAGCAGTACTTC. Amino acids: CASSLGTGGEQYF.

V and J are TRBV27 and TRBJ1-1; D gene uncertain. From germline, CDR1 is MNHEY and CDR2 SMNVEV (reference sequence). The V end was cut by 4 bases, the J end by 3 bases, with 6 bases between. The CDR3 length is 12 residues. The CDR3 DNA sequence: TGTGCCAGCAGTTCGCAGGACACTGAAGCTTTCTTT. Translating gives CASSSQDTEAFF.

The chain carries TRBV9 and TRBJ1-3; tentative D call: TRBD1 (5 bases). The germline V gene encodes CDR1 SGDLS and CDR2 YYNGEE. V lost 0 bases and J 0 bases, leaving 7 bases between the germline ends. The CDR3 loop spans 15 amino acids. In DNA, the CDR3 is TGTGCCAGCAGCGTAGTGGGGGGCTCTGGAAACACCATATATTTT. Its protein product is CASSVVGGSGNTIYF. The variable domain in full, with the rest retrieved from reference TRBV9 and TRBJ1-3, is DSGVTQTPKHLITATGQRVTLRCSPRSGDLSVYWYQQSLDQGLQFLIQYYNGEERAKGNILERFSAQQFPDLHSELNLSSLELGDSALYFCASSVVGGSGNTIYFGEGSWLTVV.

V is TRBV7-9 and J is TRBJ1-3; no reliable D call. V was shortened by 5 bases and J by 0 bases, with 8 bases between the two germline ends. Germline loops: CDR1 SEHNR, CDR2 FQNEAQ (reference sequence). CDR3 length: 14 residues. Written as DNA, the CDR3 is TGTGCCAGCAGCCGGACTTTCTCTGGAAACACCATATATTTT. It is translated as CASSRTFSGNTIYF.

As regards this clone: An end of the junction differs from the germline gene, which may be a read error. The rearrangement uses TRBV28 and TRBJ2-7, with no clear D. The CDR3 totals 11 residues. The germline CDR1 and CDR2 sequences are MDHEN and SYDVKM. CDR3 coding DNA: TGCGGAACGACTGACGCCTACGAGCAGTACTTC. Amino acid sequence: CGTTDAYEQYF.

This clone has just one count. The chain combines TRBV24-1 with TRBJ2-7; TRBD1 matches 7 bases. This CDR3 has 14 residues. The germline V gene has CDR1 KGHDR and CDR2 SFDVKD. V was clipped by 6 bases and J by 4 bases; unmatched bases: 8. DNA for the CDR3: TGTGCCACCAGTTCTAGAACAGGGGCGTACGAGCAGTACTTC. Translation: CATSSRTGAYEQYF.

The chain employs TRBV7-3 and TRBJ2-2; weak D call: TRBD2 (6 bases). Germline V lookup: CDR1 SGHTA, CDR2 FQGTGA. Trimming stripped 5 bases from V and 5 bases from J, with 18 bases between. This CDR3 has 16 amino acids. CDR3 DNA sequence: TGTGCCAGCAGCCCCGCAACGGCGGGGTCTACCGGGGAGCTGTTTTTT. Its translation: CASSPATAGSTGELFF.

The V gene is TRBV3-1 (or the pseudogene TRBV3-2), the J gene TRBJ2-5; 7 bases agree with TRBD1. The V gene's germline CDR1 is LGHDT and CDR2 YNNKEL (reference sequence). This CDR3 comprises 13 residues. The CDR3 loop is CAVMDRRQETQYF. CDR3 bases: TGTGCAGTAATGGACAGGCGACAAGAGACCCAGTACTTC.

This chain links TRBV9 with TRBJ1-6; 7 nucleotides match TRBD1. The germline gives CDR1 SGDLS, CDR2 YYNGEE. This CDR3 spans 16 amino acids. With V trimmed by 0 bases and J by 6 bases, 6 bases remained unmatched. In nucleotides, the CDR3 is TGTGCCAGCAGCGTAGCCGGGACAGCCATTAATTCACCCCTCCACTTT. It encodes CASSVAGTAINSPLHF.

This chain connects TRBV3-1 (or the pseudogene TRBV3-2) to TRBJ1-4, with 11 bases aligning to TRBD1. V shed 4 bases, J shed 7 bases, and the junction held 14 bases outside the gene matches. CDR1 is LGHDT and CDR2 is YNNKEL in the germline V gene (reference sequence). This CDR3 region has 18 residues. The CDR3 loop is CASSLAGTGGFSGEKLFF. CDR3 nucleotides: TGTGCCAGCAGCCTCGCGGGGACAGGGGGTTTCTCTGGTGAAAAACTGTTTTTT.

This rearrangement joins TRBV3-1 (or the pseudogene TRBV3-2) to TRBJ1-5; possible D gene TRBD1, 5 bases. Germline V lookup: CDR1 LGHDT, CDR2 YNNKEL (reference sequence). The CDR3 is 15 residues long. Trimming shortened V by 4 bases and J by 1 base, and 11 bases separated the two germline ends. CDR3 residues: CASSLRGGSNQPQHF. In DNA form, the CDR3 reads TGTGCCAGCAGCCTAAGGGGAGGGAGCAATCAGCCCCAGCATTTT.

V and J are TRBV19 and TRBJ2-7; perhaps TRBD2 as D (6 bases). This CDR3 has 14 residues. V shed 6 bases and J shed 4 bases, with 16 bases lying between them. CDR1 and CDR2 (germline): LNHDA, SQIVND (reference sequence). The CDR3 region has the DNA TGTGCCAGTAGATCTCGAGGAGGGCTTTACGAGCAGTACTTC. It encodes CASRSRGGLYEQYF.

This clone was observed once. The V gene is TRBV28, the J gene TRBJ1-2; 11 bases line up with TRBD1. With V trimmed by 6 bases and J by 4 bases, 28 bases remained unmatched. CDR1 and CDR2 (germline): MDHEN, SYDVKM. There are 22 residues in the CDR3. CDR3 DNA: TGTGCCAGCAGATTAGAAGCACCCATGGACCGGGACAGGGGGGAGCTAGGCTATGGCTACACCTTC. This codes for CASRLEAPMDRDRGELGYGYTF.

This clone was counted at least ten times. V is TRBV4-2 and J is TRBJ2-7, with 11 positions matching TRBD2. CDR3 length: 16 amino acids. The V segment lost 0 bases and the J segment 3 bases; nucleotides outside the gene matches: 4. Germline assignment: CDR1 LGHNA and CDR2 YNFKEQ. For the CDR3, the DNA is TGTGCCAGCAGCCAAGAACGGACTAGCGGGCACTACGAGCAGTACTTC. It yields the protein CASSQERTSGHYEQYF.

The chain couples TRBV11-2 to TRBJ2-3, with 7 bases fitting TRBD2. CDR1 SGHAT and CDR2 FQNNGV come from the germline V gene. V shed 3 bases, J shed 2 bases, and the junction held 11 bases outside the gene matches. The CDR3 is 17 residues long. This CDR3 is CASSLRRGRGVTDTQYF. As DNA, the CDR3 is TGTGCCAGCAGCTTGCGAAGGGGACGGGGGGTCACAGATACGCAGTATTTT.

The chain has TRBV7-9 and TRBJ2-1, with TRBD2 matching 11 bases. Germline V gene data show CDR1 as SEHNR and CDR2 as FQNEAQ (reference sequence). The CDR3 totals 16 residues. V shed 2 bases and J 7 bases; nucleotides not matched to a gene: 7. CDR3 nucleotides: TGTGCCAGCAGCTTATATAGCGGGAGGGCCGAGAATGAGCAGTTCTTC. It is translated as CASSLYSGRAENEQFF.

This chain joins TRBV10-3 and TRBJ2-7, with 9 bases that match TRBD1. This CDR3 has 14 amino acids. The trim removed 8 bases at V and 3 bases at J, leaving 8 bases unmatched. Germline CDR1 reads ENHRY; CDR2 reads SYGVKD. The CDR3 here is CAIRSGQGVYEQYF. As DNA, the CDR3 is TGTGCCATCCGATCGGGACAGGGAGTCTACGAGCAGTACTTC.

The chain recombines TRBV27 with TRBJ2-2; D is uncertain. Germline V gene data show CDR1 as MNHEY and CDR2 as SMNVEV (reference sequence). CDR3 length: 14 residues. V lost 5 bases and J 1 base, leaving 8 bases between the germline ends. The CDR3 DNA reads TGTGCCAGCAGTGCGGCCGGGAACACCGGGGAGCTGTTTTTT. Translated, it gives CASSAAGNTGELFF.

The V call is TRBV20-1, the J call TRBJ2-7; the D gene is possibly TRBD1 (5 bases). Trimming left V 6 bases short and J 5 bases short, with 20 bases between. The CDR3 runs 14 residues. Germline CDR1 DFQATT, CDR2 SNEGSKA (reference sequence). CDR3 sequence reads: CSASELAGIHEQYF. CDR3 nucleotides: TGCAGTGCGAGTGAGTTGGCAGGGATCCACGAGCAGTACTTC.